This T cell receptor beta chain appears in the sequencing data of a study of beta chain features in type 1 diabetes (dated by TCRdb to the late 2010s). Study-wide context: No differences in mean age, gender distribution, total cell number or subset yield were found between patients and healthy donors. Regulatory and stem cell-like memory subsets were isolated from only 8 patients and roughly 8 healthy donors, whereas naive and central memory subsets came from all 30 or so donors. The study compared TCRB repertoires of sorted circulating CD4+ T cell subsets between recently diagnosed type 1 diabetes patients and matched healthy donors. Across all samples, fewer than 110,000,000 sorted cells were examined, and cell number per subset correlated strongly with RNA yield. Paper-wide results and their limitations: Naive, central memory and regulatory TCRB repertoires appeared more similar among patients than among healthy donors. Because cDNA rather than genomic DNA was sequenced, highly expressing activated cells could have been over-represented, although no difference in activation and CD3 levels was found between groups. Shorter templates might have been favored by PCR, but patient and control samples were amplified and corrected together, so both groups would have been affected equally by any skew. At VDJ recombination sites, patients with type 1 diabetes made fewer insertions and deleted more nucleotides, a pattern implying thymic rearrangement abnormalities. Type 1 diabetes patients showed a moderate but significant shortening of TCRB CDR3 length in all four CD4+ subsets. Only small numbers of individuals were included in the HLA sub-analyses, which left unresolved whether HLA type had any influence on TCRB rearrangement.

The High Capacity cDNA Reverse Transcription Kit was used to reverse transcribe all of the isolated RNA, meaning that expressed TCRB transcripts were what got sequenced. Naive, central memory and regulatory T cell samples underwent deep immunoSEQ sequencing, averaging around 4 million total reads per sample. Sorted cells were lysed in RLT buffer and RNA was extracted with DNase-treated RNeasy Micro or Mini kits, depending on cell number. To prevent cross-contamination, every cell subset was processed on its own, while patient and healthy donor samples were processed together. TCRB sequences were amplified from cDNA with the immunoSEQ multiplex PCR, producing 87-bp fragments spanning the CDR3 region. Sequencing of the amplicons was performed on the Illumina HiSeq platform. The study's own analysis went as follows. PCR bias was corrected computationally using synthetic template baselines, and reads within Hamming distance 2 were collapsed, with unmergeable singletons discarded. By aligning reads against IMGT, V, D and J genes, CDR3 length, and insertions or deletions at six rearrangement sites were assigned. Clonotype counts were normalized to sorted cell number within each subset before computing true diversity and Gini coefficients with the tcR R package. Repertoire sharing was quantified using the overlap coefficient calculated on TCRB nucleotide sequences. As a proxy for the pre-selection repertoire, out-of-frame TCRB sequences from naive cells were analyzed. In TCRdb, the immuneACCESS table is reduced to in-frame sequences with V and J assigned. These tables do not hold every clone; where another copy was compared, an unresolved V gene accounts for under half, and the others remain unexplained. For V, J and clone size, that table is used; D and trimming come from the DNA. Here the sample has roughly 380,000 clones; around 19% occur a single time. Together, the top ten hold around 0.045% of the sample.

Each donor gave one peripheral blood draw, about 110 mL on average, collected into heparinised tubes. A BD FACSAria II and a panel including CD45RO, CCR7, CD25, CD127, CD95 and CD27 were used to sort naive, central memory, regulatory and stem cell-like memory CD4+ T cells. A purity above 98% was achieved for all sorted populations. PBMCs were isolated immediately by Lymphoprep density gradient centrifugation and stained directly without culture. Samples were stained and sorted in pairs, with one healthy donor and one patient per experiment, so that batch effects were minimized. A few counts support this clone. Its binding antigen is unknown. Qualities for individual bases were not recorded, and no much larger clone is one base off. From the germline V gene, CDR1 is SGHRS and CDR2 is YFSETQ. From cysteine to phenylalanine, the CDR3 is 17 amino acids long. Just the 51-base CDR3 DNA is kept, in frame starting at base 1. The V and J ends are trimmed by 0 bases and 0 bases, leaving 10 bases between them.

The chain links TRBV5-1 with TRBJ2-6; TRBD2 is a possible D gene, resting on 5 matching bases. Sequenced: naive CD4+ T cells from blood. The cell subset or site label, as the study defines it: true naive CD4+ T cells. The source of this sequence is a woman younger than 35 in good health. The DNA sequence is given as TGCGCCAGCAGCTTGGGCTTGGGGAGCTCTGGGGCCAACGTCCTGACTTTC. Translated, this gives CASSLGLGSSGANVLTF.